This TCR beta chain was recorded in a study of T-cell reconstitution after alpha-beta-depleted transplantation in children. This clonotype turned up a few times. Per germline, CDR1 SQVTM and CDR2 ANQGSEA. CDR3 length equals 15 residues. Trimming left V 4 bases short and J 0 bases short, with 15 bases between. TCRbeta library preparation incorporated unique molecular identifiers. TCRdb reprocessed the PCR reads via MiXCR and lists one record per CDR3 protein. The table includes 500,000 to 750,000 distinct CDR3 sequences, 13% detected once. The clonotype was recovered from a male patient between 5 and 17 years old who had a stem cell transplant for acute myeloid leukemia, so the T cells may come from the graft donor. The chain employs TRBV29-1 and TRBJ2-5; either TRBD1 or TRBD2 may fit D (5 bases each). The sequencing used PBMCs, mostly from graft donor cells, collected 360 days after TCRalphabeta/CD19-depleted stem cell transplant. CDR3 nucleotide sequence: TGCAGCGTTGCCCCTGATGGGGGTTACCAAGAGACCCAGTACTTC. Protein product: CSVAPDGGYQETQYF.